This TCR beta chain came from a study of CD8+ T cells in alopecia areata. Study information: Tofacitinib was taken orally by treated patients, and the dose was 5 to 10 mg twice daily.

Lesional scalp punch biopsies and peripheral blood came from alopecia areata patients. The researchers isolated CD4+ and CD8+ T cells from PBMCs by sorting. Once RNA had been extracted, it was reverse transcribed into cDNA to act as the sequencing template. Measured with immunoSEQ multiplex PCR; TCRdb has only the in-frame clones, and not every one. The table lists approximately 140,000 clones, around 47% of them singletons. This clone turned up a few times. Germline lookup yields CDR1 MDHEN and CDR2 SYDVKM. V was trimmed by 5 bases and J by 5 bases, leaving 21 bases between them. The CDR3 covers 16 residues.

Sequencing was carried out using CD4+ T cells sorted from blood. This sequence was found in a human donor with alopecia areata. V is TRBV28 and J is TRBJ2-5; the D gene is possibly TRBD2 (6 bases). The CDR3 reads CASSAPGSRSLETQYF. CDR3 sequence (DNA): TGTGCCAGCAGTGCACCCGGGAGTCGATCCTTGGAGACCCAGTACTTC.